These 23 T cell receptor beta chains were sequenced from one sample in a study of post-analysis software for immune sequencing data. Points from the study as a whole: Among five TRBV segments more frequent in patients than controls were TRBV5-6, TRBV5-1 and TRBV20-1.

Antigens of these TCRs are unknown. Every TCR beta cDNA library bore unique molecular identifiers. TCRdb analysed the PCR reads with MiXCR anew, one entry per CDR3 protein. The sample consists of hundreds of thousands of distinct CDR3 sequences, 30% of them appearing once. Sequencing was carried out using blood. Receptors originate from a girl under 18 with multiple sclerosis.

In its sample, this clonotype was seen a few times. The J gene is TRBJ2-1, the V gene TRBV7-2, with TRBD1 identical over 7 bases. The CDR3 consists of 14 residues. The germline V gene encodes CDR1 SGHTA and CDR2 FQGNSA. V shed 7 bases and J 0 bases; nucleotides not matched to a gene: 3. CDR3 bases: TGTGCCAGCACGACAGGGAGCTCCTACAATGAGCAGTTCTTC. Amino acids: CASTTGSSYNEQFF.

This sequence joins TRBV5-1 and TRBJ2-3; tentatively, D is TRBD1 (5 bases). Trimming cost V 1 base and J 0 bases, with 9 bases left between them. Germline-derived CDR1 and CDR2 are SGHRS and YFSETQ. This CDR3 has 15 residues. CDR3 nucleotides: TGCGCCAGCAGCTTGACGCAGGGAAGCACAGATACGCAGTATTTT. It encodes CASSLTQGSTDTQYF. The entire variable domain, with the rest obtained from reference TRBV5-1 and TRBJ2-3, is as follows: KAGVTQTPRYLIKTRGQQVTLSCSPISGHRSVSWYQQTPGQGLQFLFEYFSETQRNKGNFPGRFSGRQFSNSRSEMNVSTLELGDSALYLCASSLTQGSTDTQYFGPGTRLTVL.

This rearrangement joins TRBV7-2 to TRBJ2-5, with TRBD2 identical over 10 bases. TRBJ2-7 explains the end of the DNA better; the J call may be wrong. Per germline, CDR1 SGHTA and CDR2 FQGNSA. This CDR3 spans 20 amino acids. The CDR3 DNA sequence: TGTGCCAGCAGCCCACGGACTAGCGGTAATTCATCTTATAAACCCTACGAGCAGTACTTC. Protein: CASSPRTSGNSSYKPYEQYF.

This clonotype was seen a few times. The chain links TRBV20-1 to TRBJ2-4, with 7 bases aligning to TRBD1. Unmatched junction bases numbered 9, after V lost 6 bases and J lost 1 base. CDR3 size: 15 residues. Germline assignment: CDR1 DFQATT and CDR2 SNEGSKA (reference sequence). The CDR3 is CSATDREGAKNIQYF. The CDR3, as DNA: TGCAGTGCGACAGACAGGGAAGGGGCCAAAAACATTCAGTACTTC.

This clonotype was observed many times. The chain recombines TRBV29-1 with TRBJ2-5, with D hard to call. The CDR3 runs 11 residues. CDR1 and CDR2 from the germline V gene are SQVTM and ANQGSEA. Trimming shortened V by 2 bases and J by 5 bases, and 6 bases separated the two germline ends. CDR3 coding DNA: TGCAGCGTTGAAAATGGGGAGACCCAGTACTTC. Its protein is CSVENGETQYF. Full variable domain (missing parts from reference TRBV29-1 and TRBJ2-5): SAVISQKPSRDICQRGTSLTIQCQVDSQVTMMFWYRQQPGQSLTLIATANQGSEATYESGFVIDKFPISRPNLTFSTLTVSNMSPEDSSIYLCSVENGETQYFGPGTRLLVL.

This clonotype was seen just once. The gene calls are TRBV20-1 and TRBJ1-6; the D is unclear. The CDR3 extends over 13 amino acids. V was trimmed by 4 bases and J by 5 bases, leaving 9 bases between them. Germline values: CDR1 DFQATT, CDR2 SNEGSKA (reference sequence). The CDR3 protein is CSATGSHNSPLHF. CDR3 DNA sequence: TGCAGTGCTACCGGGAGCCATAATTCACCCCTCCACTTT.

The chain has TRBV5-5 and TRBJ2-7; TRBD2 agrees at 13 bases. The germline CDR1 and CDR2 sequences are SGHKS and YYEKEE (reference sequence). J gave up 6 bases and V 4 bases, and 10 bases lay outside the gene matches. The CDR3 length is 16 residues. CDR3 loop: CASSQHPGLAGLEQYF. CDR3 DNA: TGTGCCAGCAGCCAACATCCGGGACTAGCGGGACTCGAGCAGTACTTC.

This clonotype was found many times. The chain employs TRBV10-3 and TRBJ2-1; TRBD2 is a possible D gene (5 bases). Trimming took off 11 bases at V and 3 bases at J, with 11 bases between the two ends. The germline CDR1 and CDR2 sequences are ENHRY and SYGVKD. The CDR3 consists of 12 residues. DNA for the CDR3: TGTGCCGCCAGCGGTTTCTACAATGAGCAGTTCTTC. Translation gives CAASGFYNEQFF.

This clonotype turned up a few times. The chain joins TRBV5-1 to TRBJ2-5; TRBD2 matches 12 bases. Unmatched junction bases numbered 6, after V lost 7 bases and J lost 2 bases. The CDR3 totals 15 residues. Germline V gene sequence: CDR1 SGHRS, CDR2 YFSETQ. The CDR3 is CASLRLAGAQETQYF. The CDR3, as DNA: TGCGCCAGCTTACGACTAGCGGGAGCGCAAGAGACCCAGTACTTC.

This clonotype showed up just a few times. The chain has TRBV6-6 and TRBJ2-5; 7 bases are shared with TRBD1. Germline assignment: CDR1 MNHNY and CDR2 SVGAGI (reference sequence). With V trimmed by 8 bases and J by 4 bases, 16 bases remained unmatched. The CDR3 is 16 amino acids. CDR3 in amino acids: CASLGTDSPRGETQYF. Written as DNA, the CDR3 is TGTGCCAGCCTCGGGACAGACTCCCCCAGGGGAGAGACCCAGTACTTC.

The gene calls are TRBV20-1 and TRBJ2-7, with 8 bases aligning to TRBD1. This CDR3 has 14 residues. Trimming cost V 7 bases and J 0 bases; bases outside gene matches: 8. Germline loops: CDR1 DFQATT, CDR2 SNEGSKA (reference sequence). This CDR3 is CSVGPGQDSYEQYF. CDR3 sequence (DNA): TGCAGTGTTGGACCGGGACAGGACTCCTACGAGCAGTACTTC.

This clonotype showed up just once. V gene TRBV2 combines with J gene TRBJ2-1, with 7 bases identical to TRBD2. The germline V gene encodes CDR1 SNHLY and CDR2 FYNNEI. The V and J ends lost 8 bases and 6 bases, in that order; junction bases with no gene match: 13. The CDR3 is 15 residues long. The CDR3 DNA reads TGTGCCAGCGCTGGGAGGGCGGGGGTATGCAATGAGCAGTTCTTC. Translation gives CASAGRAGVCNEQFF.

The rearrangement uses TRBV4-2 and TRBJ2-3; D might be TRBD1 or TRBD2, each matching 5 bases. V shed 0 bases and J shed 3 bases, with 10 bases lying between them. The CDR3 runs to 15 residues. Per the germline V gene, CDR1 is LGHNA and CDR2 is YNFKEQ. The CDR3 spells CASSQDGGETDTQYF. The CDR3, as DNA: TGTGCCAGCAGCCAAGATGGGGGAGAGACAGATACGCAGTATTTT.

This clonotype occurred a few times. This chain links TRBV20-1 with TRBJ2-5, with D uncertain. The J call may be incorrect, as the DNA end agrees better with TRBJ2-7. Germline assignment: CDR1 DFQATT and CDR2 SNEGSKA (reference sequence). The CDR3 is 14 amino acids. CDR3 sequence reads: CSAPPPRGLYEQYF. DNA of the CDR3: TGCAGTGCCCCCCCTCCCCGCGGCCTCTACGAGCAGTACTTC.

This clonotype was counted a single time. The chain carries TRBV20-1 and TRBJ2-7, with a weak D call TRBD2 (6 bases). The germline V gene has CDR1 DFQATT and CDR2 SNEGSKA (reference sequence). V gave up 5 bases and J gave up 2 bases, with 13 bases separating them. This CDR3 has 13 amino acids. The CDR3 DNA follows: TGCAGTGCTCGGGACTCCAATACCTACGAGCAGTACTTC. Translating it yields CSARDSNTYEQYF.

This chain uses TRBV28 with TRBJ1-2; tentatively, D is TRBD1 (5 bases). Germline CDR1 and CDR2: MDHEN and SYDVKM. The length of the CDR3 is 15 residues. The ends were cut back, 6 bases at V and 0 bases at J, with 14 bases in the middle. CDR3 region: CASSIGGIPNYGYTF. CDR3 nucleotide sequence: TGTGCCAGCAGCATTGGGGGAATACCTAACTATGGCTACACCTTC.

This clonotype was recorded at least ten times. V and J are TRBV20-1 and TRBJ1-5; TRBD1 is a possible D gene (6 bases). The CDR3 consists of 14 residues. Germline CDR1 and CDR2: DFQATT and SNEGSKA (reference sequence). The V gene lost 5 bases and the J gene lost 4 bases, with 15 bases spanning the gap. CDR3 protein: CSAGNVGGNQPQHF. The CDR3 DNA sequence: TGCAGTGCTGGGAACGTAGGGGGGAATCAGCCCCAGCATTTT.

The genes are TRBV12-3 or TRBV12-4 and TRBJ1-1; D remains ambiguous. The CDR3 has 12 residues. V dropped 3 bases and J dropped 4 bases, with 6 bases sitting between them. CDR3 protein: CASSLLVTEAFF. The CDR3 DNA is TGTGCCAGCAGTTTGCTTGTCACTGAAGCTTTCTTT.

The V call is TRBV28, the J call TRBJ2-7, with D possibly TRBD2 on 5 matching bases. Deletions cut 7 bases from V and 3 bases from J, with 16 bases between. Per germline, CDR1 MDHEN and CDR2 SYDVKM. The length of the CDR3 is 14 residues. The CDR3 nucleotides are TGTGCCAGCACACCTCACTCGGGGTTCTACGAGCAGTACTTC. It is translated as CASTPHSGFYEQYF.

The table lists this clonotype with many counts. The chain recombines TRBV29-1 with TRBJ2-5; 14 bases agree with TRBD2. V lost 3 bases to trimming and J lost 5 bases; unmatched junction nucleotides: 8. From germline, CDR1 is SQVTM and CDR2 ANQGSEA. CDR3 length equals 16 residues. The DNA for the CDR3 is TGCAGCGTTGACCGGACTAGCGGGAGGACGGGTGAGACCCAGTACTTC. Residues: CSVDRTSGRTGETQYF.

The chain employs TRBV6-2 or TRBV6-3 and TRBJ2-1; D is unclear. V dropped 6 bases and J dropped 0 bases, with 21 bases sitting between them. The CDR3 is made up of 18 amino acids. CDR1 MNHEY and CDR2 SVGEGT come from the germline V gene. The chain's CDR3 is CASSDTTLGRSSYNEQFF. The DNA for the CDR3 is TGTGCCAGCAGCGACACTACGTTGGGCCGGAGCTCCTACAATGAGCAGTTCTTC.

About this clonotype itself: Its ends do not fully match the called genes, so a read error is possible. J is TRBJ2-7 and V is TRBV10-3, with D uncertain. The CDR3 contains 15 residues. The germline V gene has CDR1 ENHRY and CDR2 SYGVKD. CDR3 nucleotides: TGTGCCACCAGTGAGTCGTCGGAACTACCCTACGAGCAGTACTTC. Translation: CATSESSELPYEQYF.

This chain uses TRBV29-1 with TRBJ1-1, with D tentatively TRBD1 (5 bases). CDR1 and CDR2 from the germline V gene are SQVTM and ANQGSEA. The CDR3 totals 15 residues. The ends were cut back, 0 bases at V and 6 bases at J, with 17 bases in the middle. CDR3 sequence: CSVEDVWGGTAEAFF. The CDR3 bases are TGCAGCGTTGAAGATGTGTGGGGGGGAACGGCTGAAGCTTTCTTT.